The 12 T cell receptor beta chains reported below all come from one sample, sequenced in a study of T-cell reconstitution after alpha-beta-depleted transplantation in children. Unique molecular identifiers were built into the TCRbeta library. One entry per CDR3 protein results from TCRdb running MiXCR on the PCR reads. Among around 370,000 distinct CDR3 sequences listed, about 9.4% were seen once. This specimen consisted of PBMCs from the stem cell graft donor, obtained from the stem cell graft. These TCRs come from a human donor who donated a stem cell graft to a child with acute lymphoblastic leukemia.

This rearrangement joins TRBV20-1 to TRBJ2-5; D gene ambiguous. The germline V and J ends were trimmed by 3 bases and 5 bases, with 10 bases remaining between them. This CDR3 is 12 amino acids long. The germline V gene encodes CDR1 DFQATT and CDR2 SNEGSKA (reference sequence). CDR3 bases: TGCAGTGCTAGTGACCTCTTGGAGACCCAGTACTTC. It translates to CSASDLLETQYF.

This clonotype was seen repeatedly, ten times or more. J is TRBJ2-5 and V is TRBV2, with D maybe TRBD2 (5 bases). The CDR3 sequence is 12 residues long. CDR1 is SNHLY, CDR2 FYNNEI, per germline. Trimming left V 10 bases short and J 4 bases short, with 13 bases between. The CDR3 region has the DNA TGTGCCATCTCGGCGGGTCGAGAGACCCAGTACTTC. Translating gives CAISAGRETQYF.

This clonotype was detected only a few times. Written as DNA, the CDR3 is TGTGCCAGCAGCCAAGATCGGCTAGATAATACGCAGTATTTT. It codes for CASSQDRLDNTQYF. This rearrangement joins TRBV4-2 to TRBJ2-3; D gene ambiguous. The CDR3 length is 14 residues. The V gene lost 0 bases and the J gene lost 7 bases, with 11 bases spanning the gap. CDR1 and CDR2 from the germline V gene are LGHNA and YNFKEQ.

This clonotype was seen many times. V is TRBV27 and J is TRBJ2-3; 7 nucleotides align to TRBD1. The length of the CDR3 is 14 residues. CDR1 MNHEY and CDR2 SMNVEV come from the germline V gene (reference sequence). J lost 5 bases, V lost 3 bases, and 5 bases had no gene match. The CDR3 DNA reads TGTGCCAGCAGTTTCCACAGGGGTGGAGATACGCAGTATTTT. Translating gives CASSFHRGGDTQYF.

In this sample, this clonotype turned up many times. V and J are TRBV12-3 or TRBV12-4 and TRBJ1-1; D uncertain. The V end lost 2 bases, the J end lost 3 bases, and 7 bases lay between the germline ends. CDR3 length: 13 residues. CDR3 sequence (DNA): TGTGCCAGCAGTTTACAAGGGTACACTGAAGCTTTCTTT. This encodes CASSLQGYTEAFF.

Comment on this clonotype: The junction departs from germline at one end; a sequencing error may be responsible. The gene calls are TRBV7-7 and TRBJ2-7; D might be TRBD1 (6 bases). Germline V gene data show CDR1 as SSHAT and CDR2 as FNYEAQ (reference sequence). The CDR3 length is 15 residues. CDR3: CASSNAMWTAYEQYF. DNA of the CDR3: TGTGCTAGCAGCAATGCGATGTGGACAGCTTACGAGCAGTACTTC. The variable domain in full, completed from reference TRBV7-7 and TRBJ2-7, reads GAGVSQSPRYKVTKRGQDVTLRCDPISSHATLYWYQQALGQGPEFLTYFNYEAQPDKSGLPSDRFSAERPEGSISTLTIQRTEQRDSAMYRCASSNAMWTAYEQYFGPGTRLTVT.

This chain links TRBV24-1 with TRBJ2-1, with D possibly being TRBD2 (7 bases). Per the germline V gene, CDR1 is KGHDR and CDR2 is SFDVKD. This CDR3 is built from 15 residues. The V end lost 0 bases, the J end lost 9 bases, and 14 bases lay between the germline ends. CDR3 in DNA: TGTGCCACCAGTGATTTGTGGCAGGGAGGGGGTGAGCAGTTCTTC. It yields the protein CATSDLWQGGGEQFF.

The chain combines TRBV10-1 with TRBJ2-3; no definite D call. The germline V gene encodes CDR1 WNHNN and CDR2 SYGVQD (reference sequence). V lost 0 bases and J lost 4, with 5 bases in between. The CDR3 has 13 residues. CDR3 bases: TGCGCCAGCAGTGAGTCGAACCCAGATACGCAGTATTTT. Encoded protein: CASSESNPDTQYF.

This clonotype was seen repeatedly, ten times or more. V is TRBV4-3 and J is TRBJ2-3; 7 bases are shared with TRBD1. CDR3 length: 16 residues. J lost 6 bases, V lost 1 base, and 10 bases had no gene match. The germline V gene has CDR1 LGHNA and CDR2 YSLEER. CDR3 in amino acids: CASSQGPGGNVDTQYF. The CDR3 coding sequence is TGCGCCAGCAGCCAAGGGCCAGGGGGTAATGTGGATACGCAGTATTTT.

This clonotype appeared a few times. The chain links TRBV7-2 to TRBJ2-7, with 8 bases lining up with TRBD2. Per germline, CDR1 SGHTA and CDR2 FQGNSA. This CDR3 has 14 amino acids. V lost 4 bases, J lost 2 bases, and 4 bases stayed unmatched. CDR3 sequence: CASSSTSGPYEQYF. The DNA of the CDR3 is TGTGCCAGCAGCTCTACTAGCGGCCCCTACGAGCAGTACTTC.

This clonotype was found a few times. The chain recombines TRBV9 with TRBJ2-2; 13 nucleotides agree with TRBD2. Per germline, CDR1 SGDLS and CDR2 YYNGEE. Trimming took 4 bases from V and 7 from J; bases not matched to a gene: 7. CDR3 size: 16 residues. CDR3 sequence: CASSTGLAGHNGELFF. Written as DNA, the CDR3 is TGTGCCAGCAGCACGGGACTAGCGGGACATAACGGGGAGCTGTTTTTT.

This chain joins TRBV5-1 and TRBJ2-7, with D uncertain. CDR1 is SGHRS and CDR2 is YFSETQ in the germline V gene. This CDR3 has 15 amino acids. V was cut by 0 bases and J by 2 bases, with 12 bases left in between. The CDR3 here is CASSLGGRPTYEQYF. The CDR3 region has the DNA TGCGCCAGCAGCTTGGGTGGACGGCCAACCTACGAGCAGTACTTC.